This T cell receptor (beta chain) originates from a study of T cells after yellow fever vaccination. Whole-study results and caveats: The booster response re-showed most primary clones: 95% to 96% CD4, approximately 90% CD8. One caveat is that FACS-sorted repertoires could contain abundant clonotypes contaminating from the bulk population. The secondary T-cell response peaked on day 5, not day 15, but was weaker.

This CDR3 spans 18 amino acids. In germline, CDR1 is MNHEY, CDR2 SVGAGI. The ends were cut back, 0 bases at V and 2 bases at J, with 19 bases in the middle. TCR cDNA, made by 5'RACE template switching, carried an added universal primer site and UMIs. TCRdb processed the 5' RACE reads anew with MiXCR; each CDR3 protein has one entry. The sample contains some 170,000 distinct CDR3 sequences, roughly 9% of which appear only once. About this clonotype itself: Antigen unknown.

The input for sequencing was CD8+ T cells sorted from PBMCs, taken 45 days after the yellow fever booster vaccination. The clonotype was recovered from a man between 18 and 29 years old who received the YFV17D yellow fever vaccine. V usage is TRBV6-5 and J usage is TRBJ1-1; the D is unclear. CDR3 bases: TGTGCCAGCAGTTACTCGACGTCATGGACTCTGGCTAACACTGAAGCTTTCTTT. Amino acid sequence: CASSYSTSWTLANTEAFF.